Listed below are T cell receptor beta chains from one sample, sequenced in a study of tumor-infiltrating lymphocytes in primary liver carcinoma. TCRdb passed the multiplex PCR reads through MiXCR, listing each CDR3 protein once. The sample holds 30,000 to 35,000 distinct CDR3 sequences, around 80% seen once. Source material: liver tumor tissue from sampling region 5. The receptors here all came from a man in his forties with primary liver carcinoma and hepatitis B virus infection. CDR3s leave out the opening cysteine and the closing phenylalanine or tryptophan. Fields, in order: D gene, V gene, J gene, CDR3 protein. A D gene is named only where the DNA matches it firmly.

>-|TRBV6-6|TRBJ2-7
ASNPGHVGYEQC
>-|TRBV12-3/TRBV12-4|TRBJ2-5
AGSTYPGSEETQY
>TRBD2|TRBV10-3|TRBJ2-7
VITKRSGLAGGFSYEQY
>TRBD2|TRBV5-6|TRBJ2-2
ASSLGRERAAGELF
>-|TRBV29-1|TRBJ1-3
SVGSGVFGNTIY
>-|TRBV12-3/TRBV12-4|TRBJ2-1
ASSFGPRKEQF
>-|TRBV5-5|TRBJ2-3
ASSPSGQGTDTQY
>-|TRBV6-2/TRBV6-3|TRBJ2-7
ASSLGRMENYEQY
>TRBD2|TRBV5-4|TRBJ2-3
ASSRLAGGSTSTDTQY
>-|TRBV12-3/TRBV12-4|TRBJ1-3
ASSPQREGDTIY
>-|TRBV12-5|TRBJ2-3
ASGPAGSTVTQY
>TRBD1|TRBV6-1|TRBJ2-2
ASSERQGNTGELF
>-|TRBV6-1|TRBJ2-3
AVSSEPGADTQY
>TRBD1|TRBV12-3/TRBV12-4|TRBJ1-5
ASKRTGSNQPQH
>-|TRBV6-5|TRBJ1-1
AKSYFGQLNTEAF
>-|TRBV6-2/TRBV6-3|TRBJ2-7
ASSLWSGSGSYEQY
>-|TRBV5-4|TRBJ2-1
ASSFGQYNEQF
>TRBD1|TRBV6-6|TRBJ1-1
ASGSQTGQGGEAF
>-|TRBV6-1|TRBJ2-6
ASSPGHSGANVLT
>-|TRBV6-1|TRBJ1-1
VSNLDRSTKAF
>TRBD1|TRBV7-9|TRBJ2-4
ASSVDRAPAKNIPY
>TRBD1|TRBV28|TRBJ1-5
ASANPLLAPGQLDQPQH
>TRBD1|TRBV28|TRBJ2-7
ASSLGAHTGDGYEQY
>TRBD1|TRBV14|TRBJ2-6
ASSQVLGTGVSSGANVLA
>-|TRBV4-1|TRBJ1-6
ASNQAIGQTSYNSPLH
>-|TRBV5-5|TRBJ2-7
VSSLEQFFYEEY
>-|TRBV5-1|TRBJ2-1
ASSYQTPDGRNEQF
>TRBD2|TRBV9|TRBJ2-1
ASSVAGGPVHEQI
>-|TRBV29-1|TRBJ2-1
STRPGGNGQF
>-|TRBV4-2|TRBJ1-4
VSSQEFRGKGSATNEKLF
>-|TRBV29-1|TRBJ2-5
SVAASQEIQY
>-|TRBV6-2/TRBV6-3|TRBJ2-7
ASTYSALRGQY
>TRBD2|TRBV29-1|TRBJ2-1
SGRLAGASDEQF
>-|TRBV4-1|TRBJ2-7
ASSTGRWYEQY
>-|TRBV12-3/TRBV12-4|TRBJ2-2
ASSPSNWELF
>-|TRBV4-1|TRBJ2-7
ASCQGPLYEQY
>TRBD2|TRBV5-1|TRBJ2-2
ASSTAGRAITGELF
>-|TRBV11-1|TRBJ2-5
ASSFNRVQETQY
>-|TRBV10-3|TRBJ2-1
ASLPGACYNEQF
>-|TRBV29-1|TRBJ1-2
NVRVNYDGYT
>-|TRBV29-1|TRBJ2-7
GVEYGQQY
>-|TRBV14|TRBJ2-5
ASSQDMSSGRTQY
>-|TRBV10-3|TRBJ2-2
AISARLPNTGELF
>-|TRBV11-2|TRBJ2-3
ASSLELYTNTQY
>TRBD2|TRBV4-1|TRBJ2-7
TSSQEASGYYEQY
>TRBD2|TRBV6-5|TRBJ2-7
ASSYSSGNSKQY
>TRBD2|TRBV6-5|TRBJ2-1
ASRLAENNERF
>TRBD2|TRBV4-1|TRBJ2-7
DSSLAGVGDQY
>TRBD1|TRBV6-5|TRBJ2-3
ASSSPGQYIDTQY
>-|TRBV12-3/TRBV12-4|TRBJ2-5
ASSLTLAGTQY
>-|TRBV11-2|TRBJ2-5
ASSIARLALEEIETQY
>TRBD2|TRBV11-2|TRBJ2-5
TRSQTPGGGKGTQY